Listed here are 11 T cell receptor beta chains from one sample, sequenced in a study of blood T cell repertoires in COVID-19. The data were produced by immunoSEQ multiplex PCR, yet TCRdb's version contains in-frame clones alone and is incomplete. Found here are 99,000 or so clones, roughly 80% of them singletons; the top ten hold 15% to 19%. Input material: peripheral blood. These receptors were obtained from a woman of 80 years or more with acute or convalescent COVID-19.

The V call is TRBV24-1, the J call TRBJ1-5; maybe TRBD1 (6 bases). The CDR3 is 16 amino acids. Between the trimmed V and J ends, which lost 4 bases and 5 bases, there was a span of 17 bases. Germline CDR1 is KGHDR and CDR2 is SFDVKD. CDR3 amino acids: CATSEHSGTRDQPQHF. The CDR3 DNA follows: TGTGCCACCAGTGAGCATTCCGGGACACGAGATCAGCCCCAGCATTTT.

In its sample, this clone was seen once. The V gene is TRBV7-8, the J gene TRBJ2-1, with TRBD2 matching 10 bases. The CDR3 runs to 15 residues. The germline CDR1 and CDR2 sequences are SGHVS and FQNEAQ. J was trimmed by 9 bases and V by 2 bases; bases with no gene match: 7. DNA of the CDR3: TGTGCCAGCAGCTTACGGTCTAGCGGGAGTGGTGAGCAGTTCTTC. Translation: CASSLRSSGSGEQFF.

The chain couples TRBV7-9 to TRBJ1-6; weak D call: TRBD1 (6 bases). V lost 2 bases, J lost 6 bases, and 8 bases lay in between. This CDR3 comprises 14 residues. Germline V gene sequence: CDR1 SEHNR, CDR2 FQNEAQ (reference sequence). The CDR3 DNA sequence: TGTGCCAGCAGCTTAACAGGGCTTAATTCACCCCTCCACTTT. Protein sequence: CASSLTGLNSPLHF.

V usage is TRBV12-5 and J usage is TRBJ2-7; 11 bases align to TRBD1. Germline CDR1 and CDR2: LGHNT and FRNRAP. The CDR3 runs 15 residues. The junction had 8 bases not matched to a gene; V was cut back by 6 bases and J by 4 bases. The CDR3 sequence is CASGTGQGVIYEQYV. The CDR3 DNA reads TGTGCTAGTGGCACGGGACAGGGGGTTATATACGAGCAGTACGTC.

The chain links TRBV11-2 to TRBJ1-4, with 11 bases lining up with TRBD1. Germline trimming cut 5 bases from V and 8 bases from J; bases unmatched to any gene: 7. The CDR3 has 15 residues. Germline CDR1 SGHAT, CDR2 FQNNGV. The CDR3, as DNA: TGTGCCAGCAGCACAGCCGGGACAGGGGGAGAAAAACTGTTTTTT. Protein sequence: CASSTAGTGGEKLFF.

This chain joins TRBV5-1 and TRBJ1-1; 12 bases fit TRBD1. The CDR3 contains 16 residues. The J segment lost 7 bases and the V segment lost 3 bases, leaving 10 bases of the junction unmatched. From germline, CDR1 is SGHRS and CDR2 YFSETQ. Here the CDR3 reads CASSWGQGAMIGEAFF. The CDR3 DNA reads TGCGCCAGCAGCTGGGGACAGGGGGCAATGATAGGTGAAGCTTTCTTT.

This chain uses TRBV19 with TRBJ1-3, with D hard to call. CDR1 and CDR2 (germline): LNHDA, SQIVND (reference sequence). V was cut by 2 bases and J by 0 bases, with 17 bases left in between. CDR3 size: 18 residues. CDR3 amino acids: CASSITNIEASSGNTIYF. DNA for the CDR3: TGTGCCAGTAGTATAACCAACATCGAGGCAAGCTCTGGAAACACCATATATTTT.

The chain recombines TRBV2 with TRBJ1-1; 7 bases line up with TRBD1. With V trimmed by 11 bases and J by 0 bases, 12 bases remained unmatched. The CDR3 has 15 amino acids. In germline, CDR1 is SNHLY, CDR2 FYNNEI. The CDR3 DNA is TGTGCCGGAAGACAGGGCGGGTTCATGAACACTGAAGCTTTCTTT. The encoded protein is CAGRQGGFMNTEAFF.

The V gene is TRBV24-1, the J gene TRBJ1-2; TRBD1 matches 7 bases. The CDR3 loop spans 14 amino acids. Looked up from germline, CDR1 is KGHDR and CDR2 is SFDVKD. With 4 bases clipped from V and 2 bases from J, the junction kept 3 bases outside the gene matches. CDR3 nucleotides: TGTGCCACCAGTGAACCGGGACAGAACTATGGCTACACCTTC. It translates to CATSEPGQNYGYTF.

This clone has more than one count but fewer than ten. The chain combines TRBV6-5 with TRBJ1-1; no clear D gene. V shed 0 bases and J shed 7 bases, with 6 bases lying between them. This CDR3 is built from 12 residues. Germline V gene lookup returns CDR1 MNHEY and CDR2 SVGAGI. This CDR3 is CASSYSGSEAFF. CDR3 DNA sequence: TGTGCCAGCAGTTACTCGGGCAGTGAAGCTTTCTTT.

V and J are TRBV7-9 and TRBJ2-3; 10 bases line up with TRBD2. This CDR3 contains 19 residues. From germline, CDR1 is SEHNR and CDR2 FQNEAQ (reference sequence). V dropped 6 bases and J dropped 5; count of bases not matched to a gene: 20. CDR3 region: CASSKGATNMASGGDTQYF. CDR3 nucleotides: TGTGCCAGCAGTAAAGGCGCCACCAACATGGCTAGCGGGGGAGATACGCAGTATTTT.